The rows below give T cell receptor beta chains drawn from one sample of a study of radiotherapy plus CTLA-4 blockade in lung cancer. Produced via immunoSEQ multiplex PCR; TCRdb's table is partial and in-frame only. The sample has tens of thousands of clones, 79% seen once. The sample in question was peripheral blood, obtained from a patient treated with radiotherapy plus ipilimumab. The receptors stem from a human donor with non-small cell lung cancer who had a complete response to radiotherapy plus ipilimumab. Both conserved end residues are part of each CDR3. The order of the fields is J gene, clone size, CDR3 length, D gene, V gene, CDR3 protein, CDR3 DNA. The D gene is left open where the match is weak. Size is stated for part of the rows, as once, few or many counts, or as a class when the clone is expanded.

J gene: TRBJ1-2
clone size: NA
CDR3 length: 15
D gene: NA
V gene: TRBV7-8
CDR3 protein: CASSPEVSEFYGYTF
CDR3 DNA: TGTGCCAGCAGCCCTGAGGTATCTGAGTTCTATGGCTACACCTTC

J gene: TRBJ1-1
clone size: NA
CDR3 length: 15
D gene: NA
V gene: TRBV13
CDR3 protein: CASSDRQFMNTEAFF
CDR3 DNA: TGTGCCAGCAGCGACCGACAGTTCATGAACACTGAAGCTTTCTTT

J gene: TRBJ1-3
clone size: NA
CDR3 length: 18
D gene: NA
V gene: TRBV25-1
CDR3 protein: CASSESRGRNLVGNTIYF
CDR3 DNA: TGTGCCAGCAGTGAGAGCCGGGGACGGAATCTTGTTGGAAACACCATATATTTT

J gene: TRBJ2-7
clone size: NA
CDR3 length: 16
D gene: NA
V gene: TRBV14
CDR3 protein: CASSQAIETGLYEQYF
CDR3 DNA: TGTGCCAGCAGCCAAGCAATTGAGACAGGACTCTACGAGCAGTACTTC

J gene: TRBJ2-7
clone size: NA
CDR3 length: 17
D gene: TRBD1
V gene: TRBV15
CDR3 protein: CATSRFLTGGSGYEQYF
CDR3 DNA: TGTGCCACCAGCAGATTCCTGACAGGGGGGAGTGGATACGAGCAGTACTTC

J gene: TRBJ1-4
clone size: NA
CDR3 length: 14
D gene: NA
V gene: TRBV18
CDR3 protein: CASSPPSSREGLFF
CDR3 DNA: TGTGCCAGCTCACCACCTTCCAGTCGTGAGGGGCTGTTTTTT

J gene: TRBJ1-2
clone size: NA
CDR3 length: 12
D gene: NA
V gene: TRBV9
CDR3 protein: CASSVEAAGYTF
CDR3 DNA: TGTGCCAGCAGCGTAGAAGCGGCCGGCTACACCTTC

J gene: TRBJ1-2
clone size: NA
CDR3 length: 13
D gene: TRBD1
V gene: TRBV6-5
CDR3 protein: CASSWDRVGGYTF
CDR3 DNA: TGTGCCAGCAGCTGGGACAGGGTGGGTGGCTACACCTTC

J gene: TRBJ1-3
clone size: NA
CDR3 length: 15
D gene: NA
V gene: TRBV9
CDR3 protein: CASSVASGVKNTIYF
CDR3 DNA: TGTGCCAGCAGCGTAGCGTCAGGAGTTAAGAACACCATATATTTT

J gene: TRBJ2-6
clone size: NA
CDR3 length: 15
D gene: TRBD1
V gene: TRBV5-1
CDR3 protein: CASSGTVTGANVLTF
CDR3 DNA: TGCGCCAGCAGCGGGACAGTAACTGGGGCCAACGTCCTGACTTTC

J gene: TRBJ1-1
clone size: NA
CDR3 length: 15
D gene: NA
V gene: TRBV5-8
CDR3 protein: CASEERVLMNTEAFF
CDR3 DNA: TGTGCCAGCGAAGAGAGGGTTTTGATGAACACTGAAGCTTTCTTT

J gene: TRBJ1-2
clone size: NA
CDR3 length: 12
D gene: NA
V gene: TRBV11-2
CDR3 protein: CASSLGGRGYTF
CDR3 DNA: TGTGCCAGCAGCTTAGGTGGAAGGGGCTACACCTTC

J gene: TRBJ1-6
clone size: NA
CDR3 length: 19
D gene: NA
V gene: TRBV2
CDR3 protein: CASWDGGLLSSSYNSPLHF
CDR3 DNA: TGTGCCAGCTGGGATGGCGGGCTCTTAAGTAGCTCCTATAATTCACCCCTCCACTTT

J gene: TRBJ1-1
clone size: NA
CDR3 length: 17
D gene: NA
V gene: TRBV12-5
CDR3 protein: CASGLVVAATLDTEAFF
CDR3 DNA: TGTGCTAGTGGTTTGGTAGTGGCAGCGACATTGGACACTGAAGCTTTCTTT

J gene: TRBJ1-4
clone size: NA
CDR3 length: 17
D gene: TRBD1
V gene: TRBV9
CDR3 protein: CASSVTTGGSSNEKLFF
CDR3 DNA: TGTGCCAGCAGCGTAACCACAGGGGGCTCTAGTAATGAAAAACTGTTTTTT

J gene: TRBJ1-5
clone size: NA
CDR3 length: 13
D gene: NA
V gene: TRBV30
CDR3 protein: CAWGRQANQPQHF
CDR3 DNA: TGTGCCTGGGGCCGACAGGCCAATCAGCCCCAGCATTTT

J gene: TRBJ1-6
clone size: NA
CDR3 length: 15
D gene: NA
V gene: TRBV30
CDR3 protein: CAWRAGTENNSPLHF
CDR3 DNA: TGTGCCTGGAGAGCCGGCACGGAAAATAATTCACCCCTCCACTTT

J gene: TRBJ2-7
clone size: NA
CDR3 length: 14
D gene: NA
V gene: TRBV6-6
CDR3 protein: CASSYSGQDYEQYF
CDR3 DNA: TGTGCCAGCAGTTACTCTGGGCAGGACTACGAGCAGTACTTC

J gene: TRBJ1-1
clone size: NA
CDR3 length: 14
D gene: NA
V gene: TRBV5-6
CDR3 protein: CASNNLRGYTEAFF
CDR3 DNA: TGTGCCAGCAACAATTTACGGGGGTACACTGAAGCTTTCTTT

J gene: TRBJ1-2
clone size: NA
CDR3 length: 13
D gene: NA
V gene: TRBV23-1
CDR3 protein: CASSQPPNYGYTF
CDR3 DNA: TGCGCCAGCAGTCAACCCCCCAACTATGGCTACACCTTC

J gene: TRBJ2-1
clone size: NA
CDR3 length: 15
D gene: NA
V gene: TRBV9
CDR3 protein: CASSARGIPLGEQFF
CDR3 DNA: TGTGCCAGCAGCGCCCGCGGTATCCCTCTTGGGGAGCAGTTCTTC

J gene: TRBJ2-1
clone size: NA
CDR3 length: 16
D gene: NA
V gene: TRBV7-9
CDR3 protein: CASSPKGQSLYNEQFF
CDR3 DNA: TGTGCCAGCAGCCCCAAAGGACAGTCCCTGTACAATGAGCAGTTCTTC

J gene: TRBJ2-1
clone size: NA
CDR3 length: 15
D gene: NA
V gene: TRBV7-6
CDR3 protein: CASSLSGGAGNEQFF
CDR3 DNA: TGTGCCAGCAGCTTATCAGGGGGGGCAGGTAATGAGCAGTTCTTC

J gene: TRBJ1-1
clone size: NA
CDR3 length: 15
D gene: TRBD1
V gene: TRBV5-1
CDR3 protein: CASSSRGPGNTEAFF
CDR3 DNA: TGCGCCAGCAGCTCCAGGGGGCCCGGGAACACTGAAGCTTTCTTT

J gene: TRBJ2-5
clone size: NA
CDR3 length: 13
D gene: NA
V gene: TRBV7-2
CDR3 protein: CASTPSRQETQYF
CDR3 DNA: TGTGCCAGCACCCCTTCGCGCCAAGAGACCCAGTACTTC

J gene: TRBJ1-2
clone size: NA
CDR3 length: 12
D gene: TRBD1
V gene: TRBV7-9
CDR3 protein: CASTKMGTEYTF
CDR3 DNA: TGTGCCAGCACCAAGATGGGGACAGAGTACACCTTC

J gene: TRBJ1-3
clone size: few
CDR3 length: 14
D gene: NA
V gene: TRBV7-2
CDR3 protein: CASSLKGGGNTIYF
CDR3 DNA: TGTGCCAGCAGCTTAAAGGGGGGCGGAAACACCATATATTTT

J gene: TRBJ2-1
clone size: NA
CDR3 length: 16
D gene: TRBD2
V gene: TRBV27
CDR3 protein: CASTGGLAGSHNEQFF
CDR3 DNA: TGTGCCAGCACCGGGGGACTAGCGGGTTCCCACAATGAGCAGTTCTTC